The 16 T cell receptor beta chains reported below all come from one sample, sequenced in a study of blood T cells in healthy people across ages. Then a second PCR, running roughly 6 to 11 cycles, was carried out with a sample-barcoded 5' primer and a J-beta primer mix. Each CDR3 protein is one row after TCRdb ran MiXCR on the 5' RACE reads. The sample consists of 600,000 to 650,000 distinct CDR3 sequences, 58% of them appearing once. The sample consisted of blood. The source is a man aged 55 to 70 in good health.

This clonotype showed up just a few times. The genes are TRBV5-6 and TRBJ1-2; 11 bases align to TRBD1. Trimming took 7 bases from V and 4 from J; bases not matched to a gene: 9. The germline gives CDR1 SGHDT, CDR2 YYEEEE. The CDR3 length is 15 residues. CDR3 sequence: CASARTDRGLYGYTF. CDR3 nucleotides: TGTGCCAGCGCGCGGACGGACAGGGGGCTCTATGGCTACACCTTC. The entire variable domain, with the rest obtained from reference TRBV5-6 and TRBJ1-2, is as follows: DAGVTQSPTHLIKTRGQQVTLRCSPKSGHDTVSWYQQALGQGPQFIFQYYEEEERQRGNFPDRFSGHQFPNYSSELNVNALLLGDSALYLCASARTDRGLYGYTFGSGTRLTVV.

V is TRBV29-1 and J is TRBJ1-2; 10 bases are shared with TRBD1. The CDR3 loop spans 18 amino acids. The germline gives CDR1 SQVTM, CDR2 ANQGSEA. J lost 4 bases, V lost 0 bases, and 14 bases had no gene match. CDR3 nucleotide sequence: TGCAGCGTTGAAGATCCGGGACAGGGGCTAAGGTTCCGCTATGGCTACACCTTC. The encoded protein is CSVEDPGQGLRFRYGYTF.

The gene calls are TRBV16 and TRBJ2-1; D unresolved. Looked up from germline, CDR1 is KGHSY and CDR2 is FQNENV. Trimming stripped 0 bases from V and 7 bases from J, with 4 bases between. The CDR3 extends over 12 amino acids. CDR3 in amino acids: CASSQSMNEQFF. The CDR3 DNA reads TGTGCCAGCAGCCAATCGATGAATGAGCAGTTCTTC.

In its sample, this clonotype was seen once. The chain recombines TRBV7-8 with TRBJ2-3; a weak D match, TRBD2 (5 bases). Trimming removed 5 bases at V and 4 bases at J, with 10 bases between. Germline V gene data show CDR1 as SGHVS and CDR2 as FQNEAQ. This CDR3 has 13 amino acids. CDR3 residues: CASSRELADTQYF. CDR3 nucleotide sequence: TGTGCCAGCAGCCGAGAACTAGCAGATACGCAGTATTTT.

This clonotype was counted a few times. The rearrangement links TRBV12-3 or TRBV12-4 to TRBJ2-3; D unresolved. V was trimmed by 3 bases and J by 5 bases, leaving 6 bases between them. This CDR3 has 12 amino acids. CDR3 DNA sequence: TGTGCCAGCAGTTTGATGGTAGATACGCAGTATTTT. It specifies CASSLMVDTQYF.

The chain combines TRBV5-1 with TRBJ2-7; D is ambiguous. Germline V CDR1 and CDR2: SGHRS, YFSETQ. This CDR3 contains 14 residues. V was cut by 0 bases and J by 5 bases, with 12 bases left in between. CDR3 nucleotides: TGCGCCAGCAGCTTGGCGATGGGGTCGGACGAGCAGTACTTC. Its protein is CASSLAMGSDEQYF. The whole variable domain, filled in from reference TRBV5-1 and TRBJ2-7, reads KAGVTQTPRYLIKTRGQQVTLSCSPISGHRSVSWYQQTPGQGLQFLFEYFSETQRNKGNFPGRFSGRQFSNSRSEMNVSTLELGDSALYLCASSLAMGSDEQYFGPGTRLTVT.

The chain recombines TRBV7-8 with TRBJ2-3, with TRBD2 as a possible D gene (5 bases). Germline CDR1 reads SGHVS; CDR2 reads FQNEAQ. The CDR3 has 13 residues. V was shortened by 7 bases and J by 0 bases, with 8 bases between the two germline ends. The CDR3 reads CASTPGSTDTQYF. CDR3 nucleotide sequence: TGTGCCAGCACACCGGGGAGCACAGATACGCAGTATTTT.

The sample holds a few counts of this clonotype. This chain joins TRBV20-1 and TRBJ1-4; D remains unclear. The germline V and J ends were trimmed by 3 bases and 8 bases, with 10 bases remaining between them. The germline CDR1 and CDR2 sequences are DFQATT and SNEGSKA (reference sequence). The CDR3 contains 12 residues. The CDR3 region has the DNA TGCAGTGCTAGCTCCCCCAGCGAAAAACTGTTTTTT. Translation: CSASSPSEKLFF.

This clonotype was observed a handful of times. The chain uses TRBV10-3 and TRBJ2-5, with D hard to call. Germline-derived CDR1 and CDR2 are ENHRY and SYGVKD. This CDR3 region has 12 residues. V shed 3 bases and J shed 8 bases, with 10 bases lying between them. The CDR3 protein is CAISDLGETQYF. The CDR3 nucleotides read TGTGCCATCAGTGATTTAGGAGAAACCCAGTACTTC.

The rearrangement links TRBV15 to TRBJ1-2; D is possibly TRBD1 (5 bases). Germline V gene lookup returns CDR1 LNHNV and CDR2 YYDKDF (reference sequence). Trimming took 5 bases from V and 2 from J, leaving 9 bases between them. The CDR3 spans 13 residues. The CDR3 loop is CATSGRDNYGYTF. DNA of the CDR3: TGTGCCACCAGCGGACGGGACAACTATGGCTACACCTTC.

The chain employs TRBV4-1 and TRBJ1-4; TRBD1 is a possible D gene (5 bases). Germline CDR1 MGHRA, CDR2 YSYEKL. This CDR3 spans 16 amino acids. Between the trimmed V and J ends, which lost 0 bases and 8 bases, there was a span of 16 bases. DNA of the CDR3: TGCGCCAGCAGCCAAGATGCTGTGGGGCCAGGCGAAAAACTGTTTTTT. This encodes CASSQDAVGPGEKLFF.

This clonotype was seen a few times. The chain joins TRBV4-2 to TRBJ2-7; D is possibly TRBD2 (6 bases). Germline V gene sequence: CDR1 LGHNA, CDR2 YNFKEQ. Between the trimmed V and J ends, which lost 8 bases and 2 bases, there was a span of 16 bases. The CDR3 consists of 14 residues. The CDR3 DNA is TGTGCCAGCTCCCACGTGGGGGGACCCTACGAGCAGTACTTC. As protein: CASSHVGGPYEQYF.

The chain links TRBV5-1 to TRBJ2-2; 8 bases fit TRBD2. Germline CDR1 reads SGHRS; CDR2 reads YFSETQ. This CDR3 region has 17 residues. Trimming took 0 bases from V and 4 from J; bases not matched to a gene: 8. CDR3 sequence: CASSLDGGGLATGELFF. For the CDR3, the DNA is TGCGCCAGCAGCTTGGATGGCGGGGGGCTCGCCACCGGGGAGCTGTTTTTT.

This clonotype occurred a few times. V and J are TRBV10-2 and TRBJ2-1; perhaps D is TRBD1 or TRBD2 (6 bases each). The CDR3 has 13 amino acids. The germline gives CDR1 WSHSY, CDR2 SAAADI. Trimming pared 5 bases from V and 8 bases from J, leaving 13 bases between. The DNA for the CDR3 is TGCGCCAGCAGTAGGGGGGAAGGGGATGAGCAGTTCTTC. Translating gives CASSRGEGDEQFF.

The chain has TRBV6-5 and TRBJ2-1; 7 bases map to TRBD2. Per germline, CDR1 MNHEY and CDR2 SVGAGI. The CDR3 spans 15 residues. J lost 6 bases, V lost 6 bases, and 11 bases had no gene match. The CDR3 sequence is CASSNGGGRGNEQFF. In DNA, the CDR3 is TGTGCCAGCAGCAATGGGGGGGGAAGGGGCAATGAGCAGTTCTTC.

This chain links TRBV12-3 or TRBV12-4 with TRBJ2-3, with 15 bases matching TRBD2. The CDR3 spans 15 residues. The junction had 2 bases not matched to a gene; V was cut back by 7 bases and J by 3 bases. The CDR3 DNA is TGTGCCAGCACGGGACTAGCGGGGGGTACAGATACGCAGTATTTT. Translated, it gives CASTGLAGGTDTQYF.